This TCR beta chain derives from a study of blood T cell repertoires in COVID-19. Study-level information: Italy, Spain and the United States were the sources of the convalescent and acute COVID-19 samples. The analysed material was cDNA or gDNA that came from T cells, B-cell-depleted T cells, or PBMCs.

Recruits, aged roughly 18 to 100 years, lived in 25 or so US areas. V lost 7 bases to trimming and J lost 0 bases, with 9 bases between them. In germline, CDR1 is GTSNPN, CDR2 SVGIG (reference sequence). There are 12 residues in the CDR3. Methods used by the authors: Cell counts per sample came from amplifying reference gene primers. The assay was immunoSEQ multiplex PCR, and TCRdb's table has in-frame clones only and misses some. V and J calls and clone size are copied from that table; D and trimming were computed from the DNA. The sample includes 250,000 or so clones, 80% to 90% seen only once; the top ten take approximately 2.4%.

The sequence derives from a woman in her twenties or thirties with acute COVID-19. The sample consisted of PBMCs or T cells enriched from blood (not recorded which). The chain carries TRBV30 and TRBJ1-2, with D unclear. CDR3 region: CASTPPNYGYTF. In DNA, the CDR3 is TGTGCCTCGACACCACCTAACTATGGCTACACCTTC.